This T cell receptor beta chain was captured in a study of shared clonotypes between healthy human individuals. Germline V gene data show CDR1 as SNHLY and CDR2 as FYNNEI. The CDR3 contains 17 residues. The V and J ends lost 5 bases and 0 bases respectively, with 14 bases between them. Naive CD8 cells, CD45RO-negative and positively selected for CCR7, excluded terminally differentiated effector memory CD45RA+ cells. Generated by immunoSEQ multiplex PCR, the TCRdb table keeps only in-frame clones and is missing some. The sample holds hundreds of thousands of clones, around 93% seen once. The sequencing sample was made of naive CD8+ T cells sorted from blood. J is TRBJ2-6 and V is TRBV2, with D tentatively TRBD1 (6 bases). This TCR was recovered from a man younger than 40 in good health. This chain's CDR3 is CASSYRAPGSGANVLTF. DNA of the CDR3: TGTGCCAGCAGTTACAGGGCCCCGGGCTCTGGGGCCAACGTCCTGACTTTC.